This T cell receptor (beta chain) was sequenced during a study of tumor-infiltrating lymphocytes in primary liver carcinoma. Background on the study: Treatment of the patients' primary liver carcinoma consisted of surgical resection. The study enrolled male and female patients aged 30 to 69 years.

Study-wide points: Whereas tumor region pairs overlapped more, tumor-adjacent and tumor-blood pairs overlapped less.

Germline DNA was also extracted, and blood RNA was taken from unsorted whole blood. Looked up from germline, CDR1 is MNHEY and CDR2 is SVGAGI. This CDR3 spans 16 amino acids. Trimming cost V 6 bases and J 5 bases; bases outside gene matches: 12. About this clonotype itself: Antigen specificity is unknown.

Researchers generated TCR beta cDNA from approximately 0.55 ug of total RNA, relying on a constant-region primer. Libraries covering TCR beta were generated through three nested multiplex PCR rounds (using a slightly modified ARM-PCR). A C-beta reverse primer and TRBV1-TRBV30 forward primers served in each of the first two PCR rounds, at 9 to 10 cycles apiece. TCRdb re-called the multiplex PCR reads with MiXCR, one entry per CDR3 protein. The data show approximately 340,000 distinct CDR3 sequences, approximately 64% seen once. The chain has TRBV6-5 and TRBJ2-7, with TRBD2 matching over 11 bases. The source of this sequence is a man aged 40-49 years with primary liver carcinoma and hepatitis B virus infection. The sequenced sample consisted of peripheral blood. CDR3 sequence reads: CASRPPGTSGFHEQYF. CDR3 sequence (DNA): TGTGCCAGCAGGCCCCCCGGGACTAGCGGCTTCCACGAGCAGTACTTC.